The TCR beta chain under discussion was sequenced for a study of blood T cells in healthy people across ages (dated by TCRdb to between 2014 and 2017). Some background on the complete study: In model experiments, roughly one uniquely barcoded TCR beta cDNA molecule per two T cells was captured by template switching. Using deep sequencing normalized with unique cDNA molecular identifiers, the study measured how TCR beta repertoire diversity changes with age. Four age groups were formed from the donors: young (average 16 years), middle-aged (approximately 40), aged (about 62) and long-lived (approximately 78). Donors of different ages were randomly distributed across sequencing lanes to avoid experimental bias. Using the same blood draw, the study looked at two additional independent replicas of 1 million unique cDNA reads for two donors, one aged 18 to 29 and the other aged 80 or older.

The donors were about 40 Caucasian individuals from Russia, aged roughly 6 to 100 years, who were systemically healthy. About 9.6 milliliters of peripheral blood were collected from each donor into EDTA-treated Vacutainer tubes. Ficoll-Paque density-gradient centrifugation was used to isolate PBMCs, with at least 6.5 million per sample. Total RNA was extracted from PBMCs with Trizol reagent, with at least 5 micrograms obtained per sample. For every donor, an aliquot of PBMCs went through flow cytometry to measure the percentages of naive CD45RAhigh/CD27high T cells. About this clonotype itself: Its target antigen remains unknown. No base qualities exist here, and no much larger clone lies one base off it.

Receptor amplification or capture employed 5' RACE. TCRdb shows the sequencer as Illumina HiSeq 2500. A second PCR of 7 to 11 cycles was performed with a sample-barcoded 5' primer and a J-beta primer mix. A template-switch 5' adaptor carrying 12 random nucleotides introduced a unique molecular identifier onto each TCR beta cDNA molecule. At least 2.5 million CDR3-containing paired-end reads were obtained from each sample. The Mint cDNA synthesis kit, primed by a TRBC-specific oligonucleotide, was used to synthesize first-strand cDNA from all RNA. Following uracil-DNA glycosylase treatment, a first 18-cycle PCR with universal primers M1SS and BC2_uni_R was performed on all cDNA. In the original analysis: For normalization, 1 million high-quality reads, each with a distinct molecular identifier, were randomly selected from each sample. Instead of being binned into consensus sequences, reads that shared molecular identifiers were thrown out. CDR3 identification, clonotype clustering and error correction used MiTCR with a Q25 quality threshold and the strictest error-elimination algorithm. A nonparametric unseen species model using Euler transformation provided a lower-bound estimate of total TCR beta diversity. TCRdb itself trimmed the public reads at Q25 with fastp, ran MiXCR and retained productive beta chains. Every distinct CDR3 protein forms one entry, paired with its most common genes and DNA. In this record, the V and J calls reflect TCRdb's handling and not the investigators' own analysis. For this sample there are over 1,200,000 distinct CDR3 sequences; approximately 59% appear just once. The biggest ten clones account for under 8.5% of the sample.

The research as a whole found: Donor CMV infection status was unknown, potentially confounding age-related changes in expanded clonotypes. Estimates of total diversity based on one million sequenced T cells were considered lower bounds and underestimates. The long-lived group showed more naive CD4+ T cells, fewer expanded clones and increased TCR diversity than the aged group, suggesting age selection. Because profiling used bulk unsorted PBMCs, naive and antigen-experienced compartments could not be compared conclusively. As age increased, observed TCR beta diversity per million T cells dropped in a roughly linear way, and a significant reduction was already evident by age around 41. There was a strong correlation between observed TCR beta diversity and the percentage of naive T cells measured by flow cytometry.

Reading from cysteine to phenylalanine, the CDR3 counts 17 amino acids. The kept DNA is CDR3 alone, 51 bases in frame from the first base. V and J lose 0 bases and 2 bases, and a span of 17 bases separates them. Based on the germline V gene, the CDR1 and CDR2 sequences are KGHSY and FQNENV. The sample comprised blood. The source is a man younger than 35 in good health. This chain is built from TRBV16 and TRBJ2-7; matching of 6 bases hints at TRBD1 as the D gene. The bases read TGTGCCAGCAGCCAATCGCTCGAGGACAGCCTCACCTACGAGCAGTACTTC. This translates into CASSQSLEDSLTYEQYF.